This T cell receptor beta chain is drawn from a study of response to subunit inactivated influenza vaccine. Overall study findings and caveats: Authors suggested each seasonal influenza vaccination recruits few new T cells.

Germline lookup yields CDR1 MNHNS and CDR2 SASEGT. Trimming took off 6 bases at V and 4 bases at J, with 9 bases between the two ends. The CDR3 length is 13 residues. With regard to this clonotype: Antigen: not known.

MiXCR was run by TCRdb on the RT-PCR reads, yielding one entry per CDR3 protein. This table holds 610,000 or so distinct CDR3 sequences, approximately 15% found once. Material: PBMCs from blood, obtained 12 days after vaccination. The chain uses TRBV6-1 and TRBJ2-2; D unclear. The receptor's source is a man aged 50 to 59 who received an inactivated influenza vaccine. CDR3 in DNA: TGTGCCAGCAGAAAGCCAGGCACCGGGGAGCTGTTTTTT. Its protein is CASRKPGTGELFF.